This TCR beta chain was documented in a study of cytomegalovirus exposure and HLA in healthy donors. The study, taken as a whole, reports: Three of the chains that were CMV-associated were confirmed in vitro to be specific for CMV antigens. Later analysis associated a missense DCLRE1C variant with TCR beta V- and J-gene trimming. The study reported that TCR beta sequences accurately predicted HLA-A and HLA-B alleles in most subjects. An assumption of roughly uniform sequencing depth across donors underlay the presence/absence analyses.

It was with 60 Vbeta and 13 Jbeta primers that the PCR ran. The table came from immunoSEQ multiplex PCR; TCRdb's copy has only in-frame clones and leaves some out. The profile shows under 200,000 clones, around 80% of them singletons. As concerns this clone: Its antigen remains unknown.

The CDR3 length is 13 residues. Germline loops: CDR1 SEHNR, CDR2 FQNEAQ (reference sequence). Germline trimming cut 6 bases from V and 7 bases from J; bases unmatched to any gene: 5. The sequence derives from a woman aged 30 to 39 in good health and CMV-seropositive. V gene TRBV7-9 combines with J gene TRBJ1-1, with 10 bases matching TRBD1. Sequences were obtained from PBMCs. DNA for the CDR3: TGTGCCAGCAGACCGGGGACAGGGGTTGAAGCTTTCTTT. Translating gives CASRPGTGVEAFF.